A selection of T cell receptor beta chains follows, all from one sample in a study of early T cells in non-severe SARS-CoV-2 infection. TCRdb ran MiXCR on the 5' RACE reads and lists one entry per CDR3 protein. The data show about 57,000 distinct CDR3 sequences, over 10% seen once. Sequencing input: whole blood. Receptors originate from an adult who was a healthcare worker with PCR-confirmed SARS-CoV-2 infection or an uninfected control (not recorded which). Each CDR3 is given with its conserved first and last residue. Fields, in order: D gene, J gene, V gene, clone size, CDR3 protein, CDR3 DNA. A D gene is named only where the DNA matches it firmly. A row's size may be missing; if present it is once, few, many or a size class.

>-|TRBJ2-3|TRBV24-1|many
CATSDNTEATDTQYF
TGTGCCACCAGTGATAACACAGAGGCCACAGATACGCAGTATTTT
>-|TRBJ2-7|TRBV12-3/TRBV12-4|-
CASSTYPRADEQYF
TGTGCCAGCAGTACTTACCCCAGGGCCGACGAGCAGTACTTC
>-|TRBJ1-5|TRBV19|many
CATSGPNQPQHF
TGTGCCACGTCAGGGCCCAATCAGCCCCAGCATTTT
>-|TRBJ1-1|TRBV14|many
CASSPSMNTEAFF
TGTGCCAGCAGCCCCAGCATGAACACTGAAGCTTTCTTT
>-|TRBJ1-5|TRBV12-3/TRBV12-4|many
CASSFTGIGQPQHF
TGTGCCAGCAGTTTTACGGGAATCGGTCAGCCCCAGCATTTT
>-|TRBJ2-1|TRBV9|-
CASSVAGGARFHEQFF
TGTGCCAGCAGCGTAGCAGGCGGGGCCAGGTTTCACGAGCAGTTCTTC
>TRBD2|TRBJ2-3|TRBV7-8|many
CASSPSGGPRSTQYF
TGTGCCAGCAGCCCGAGCGGGGGGCCTCGGAGTACGCAGTATTTT
>-|TRBJ1-1|TRBV29-1|many
CSVGRRNTEAFF
TGCAGCGTCGGGCGTAGGAACACTGAAGCTTTCTTT
>TRBD1|TRBJ2-7|TRBV20-1|-
CSASAWTGTHEQYF
TGCAGTGCTAGTGCTTGGACAGGGACCCACGAGCAGTACTTC
>-|TRBJ1-2|TRBV12-3/TRBV12-4|-
CASRGDLLGSGYTF
TGTGCCAGCAGGGGGGACCTCCTGGGGAGCGGCTACACCTTC
>-|TRBJ2-2|TRBV10-3|few
CAISLGEAPGELFF
TGTGCCATCAGTTTGGGGGAGGCCCCCGGGGAGCTGTTTTTT
>-|TRBJ1-1|TRBV5-1|-
CASSLGGFNTEAFF
TGCGCCAGCAGCTTGGGCGGTTTTAACACTGAAGCTTTCTTT
>-|TRBJ2-7|TRBV10-3|many
CAISFGLSYEQYF
TGTGCCATCAGTTTCGGGTTATCCTACGAGCAGTACTTC
>-|TRBJ2-1|TRBV5-6|many
CASSLELRVYEQFF
TGTGCCAGCAGCTTGGAGTTGCGGGTCTATGAGCAGTTCTTC
>-|TRBJ2-3|TRBV27|-
CASSTTGPGDTQYF
TGTGCCAGCAGCACGACGGGCCCCGGGGATACGCAGTATTTT
>TRBD2|TRBJ2-1|TRBV5-1|many
CASSSSSGGAGYNEQFF
TGCGCCAGCAGCTCTTCTAGCGGGGGGGCCGGTTACAATGAGCAGTTCTTC
>-|TRBJ1-6|TRBV11-2|many
CASSLDRQSPLHF
TGTGCCAGCAGCTTAGATCGACAGTCACCCCTCCACTTT
>TRBD1|TRBJ2-1|TRBV6-6|many
CASSYGQGRVQFF
TGTGCCAGCAGTTACGGACAGGGGAGGGTGCAGTTCTTC
>-|TRBJ1-2|TRBV10-3|-
CAISDRRVESGYTF
TGTGCCATCAGTGATCGCAGGGTAGAGAGTGGCTACACCTTC
>-|TRBJ1-4|TRBV19|many
CASSIDTDIGQNEKLFF
TGTGCCAGTAGTATAGACACAGATATCGGACAAAATGAAAAACTGTTTTTT
>-|TRBJ2-3|TRBV12-3/TRBV12-4|many
CASSPPGSSTDTQYF
TGTGCCAGCAGCCCTCCGGGATCTAGCACAGATACGCAGTATTTT
>-|TRBJ1-6|TRBV12-3/TRBV12-4|many
CASSPRGGRNSPLHF
TGTGCCAGCAGCCCCCGGGGGGGAAGGAATTCACCCCTCCACTTT
>-|TRBJ2-1|TRBV15|-
CATSRNRVGNEQFF
TGTGCCACCAGCAGAAACAGGGTTGGCAATGAGCAGTTCTTC
>-|TRBJ1-1|TRBV2|many
CASSPENTEAFF
TGTGCCAGCAGCCCGGAGAACACTGAAGCTTTCTTT
>TRBD1|TRBJ1-4|TRBV25-1|few
CASSEGDRAAEKLFF
TGTGCCAGCAGTGAAGGGGACAGGGCAGCAGAAAAACTGTTTTTT
>-|TRBJ2-5|TRBV7-3|-
CASSFGLTIQETQYF
TGTGCCAGCAGCTTCGGACTAACCATCCAAGAGACCCAGTACTTC
>TRBD1|TRBJ1-2|TRBV12-3/TRBV12-4|many
CASSLSDREGGYTF
TGTGCCAGCAGTTTATCCGACAGGGAGGGTGGCTACACCTTC
>TRBD1|TRBJ2-5|TRBV5-4|few
CASRAGTGRQTQYF
TGTGCCAGCAGAGCCGGGACAGGGAGACAGACCCAGTACTTC
>TRBD1|TRBJ2-2|TRBV4-3|few
CASSPSRDRAGELFF
TGCGCCAGCAGCCCGTCCCGGGACAGGGCCGGGGAGCTGTTTTTT
>-|TRBJ2-7|TRBV10-1|many
CASSERLNYEQYF
TGCGCCAGCAGTGAACGGCTAAATTACGAGCAGTACTTC
>TRBD1|TRBJ2-1|TRBV11-3|-
CASSNTQGGTGLNEQFF
TGTGCCAGCAGCAACACCCAAGGGGGGACAGGGTTGAATGAGCAGTTCTTC
>TRBD1|TRBJ1-1|TRBV6-5|-
CASRRQGRVNTEAFF
TGTGCCAGCAGACGACAGGGCAGGGTGAACACTGAAGCTTTCTTT
>-|TRBJ2-1|TRBV7-6|few
CASSLGHNEQFF
TGTGCCAGCAGCTTAGGCCACAATGAGCAGTTCTTC
>-|TRBJ1-3|TRBV3-1|many
CASSQVGVSGNTIYF
TGTGCCAGCAGCCAAGTCGGAGTCTCTGGAAACACCATATATTTT
>TRBD1|TRBJ1-5|TRBV6-6|many
CASSYPGQGNQPQHF
TGTGCCAGCAGTTACCCGGGACAGGGGAATCAGCCCCAGCATTTT
>-|TRBJ2-3|TRBV6-4|many
CASSLTRSDTQYF
TGTGCCAGCAGTCTAACTAGATCAGATACGCAGTATTTT
>-|TRBJ1-5|TRBV7-7|many
CASTPLHNYSNQPQHF
TGTGCCAGCACCCCGTTGCACAACTATAGCAATCAGCCCCAGCATTTT
>-|TRBJ2-2|TRBV4-2|-
CASSQGLAAGELFF
TGTGCCAGCAGCCAAGGACTTGCCGCCGGGGAGCTGTTTTTT
>-|TRBJ2-7|TRBV29-1|-
CSVEAGSSYEQYF
TGCAGCGTTGAAGCCGGGTCTTCCTACGAGCAGTACTTC
>-|TRBJ1-1|TRBV6-6|-
CASSGGGASTEAFF
TGTGCCAGCAGTGGGGGGGGAGCGTCCACTGAAGCTTTCTTT
>TRBD1|TRBJ1-5|TRBV19|many
CASRIAGTGWPGAQHF
TGTGCCAGTAGGATCGCTGGGACAGGGTGGCCAGGGGCCCAGCATTTT
>-|TRBJ2-3|TRBV7-7|many
CASSLGRGDTQYF
TGTGCCAGCAGCTTAGGGCGCGGAGATACGCAGTATTTT
>TRBD2|TRBJ2-1|TRBV24-1|-
CATASGGGEQFF
TGTGCCACGGCTAGCGGGGGGGGTGAGCAGTTCTTC
>-|TRBJ2-1|TRBV19|many
CASSNLNPRVEQFF
TGTGCCAGTAGCAACCTAAACCCCAGGGTTGAGCAGTTCTTC